The 31 T cell receptor beta chains below come from one sample, sequenced in a study of T cells in Graves' hyperthyroidism and ophthalmopathy. Amplified TCR beta CDR3 regions derived from RNA transcripts. A first-round RT-PCR of the TCR CDR3 used the HTBI primer set. Each CDR3 protein is one row after TCRdb ran MiXCR on the multiplex PCR reads. The sample consists of about 720,000 distinct CDR3 sequences, about a sixth of them appearing once. Sequences were obtained from blood. All receptors derive from a young man with Graves' hyperthyroidism.

This clonotype was counted many times. The chain recombines TRBV6-1 with TRBJ2-7; no clear D. CDR1 is MNHNS and CDR2 is SASEGT in the germline V gene. CDR3 length: 12 amino acids. V lost 6 bases to trimming and J lost 2 bases, with 8 bases between them. In DNA, the CDR3 is TGTGCCAGCAGCCGGTTAGCCTACGAGCAGTACTTC. It translates to CASSRLAYEQYF.

This clonotype was recorded at least ten times. The chain combines TRBV12-3 or TRBV12-4 with TRBJ1-5; D ambiguous. V was cut by 3 bases and J by 6 bases, with 6 bases left in between. This CDR3 region has 12 residues. The CDR3 protein is CASSFNGQPQHF. The CDR3 DNA sequence: TGTGCCAGCAGTTTCAACGGTCAGCCCCAGCATTTT.

This clonotype was picked up many times. The V call is TRBV28, the J call TRBJ1-4; no definite D call. Germline V gene lookup returns CDR1 MDHEN and CDR2 SYDVKM. The CDR3 is made up of 15 amino acids. Trimming pared 6 bases from V and 5 bases from J, leaving 16 bases between. The CDR3 DNA sequence: TGTGCCAGCAGCCGTTCCGGGTTTCGAAATGAAAAACTGTTTTTT. This sequence encodes CASSRSGFRNEKLFF.

This chain connects TRBV28 to TRBJ2-7; 12 bases match TRBD1. Losses at the gene ends were 5 bases for V and 5 bases for J; bases not matched to a gene: 16. Looked up from germline, CDR1 is MDHEN and CDR2 is SYDVKM. CDR3 length: 18 amino acids. The CDR3 reads CASSGITGTGGATNEQYF. The CDR3 DNA follows: TGTGCCAGCAGTGGCATTACCGGGACAGGGGGCGCAACGAACGAGCAGTACTTC.

The genes are TRBV28 and TRBJ2-4, with unresolved D. The CDR3 has 11 amino acids. V was trimmed by 3 bases and J by 8 bases, leaving 5 bases between them. Germline CDR1 reads MDHEN; CDR2 reads SYDVKM. CDR3 nucleotide sequence: TGTGCCAGCAGTTTTTTAGACATTCAGTACTTC. Translated, it gives CASSFLDIQYF. The variable domain in full, completed from reference TRBV28 and TRBJ2-4, reads DVKVTQSSRYLVKRTGEKVFLECVQDMDHENMFWYRQDPGLGLRLIYFSYDVKMKEKGDIPEGYSVSREKKERFSLILESASTNQTSMYLCASSFLDIQYFGAGTRLSVL.

At least ten counts were recorded for this clonotype. This chain connects TRBV11-2 to TRBJ2-7; D is tentatively TRBD1 or TRBD2 (5 bases each). The V gene's germline CDR1 is SGHAT and CDR2 FQNNGV. The ends were cut back, 5 bases at V and 5 bases at J, with 13 bases in the middle. The CDR3 is 13 residues long. The chain's CDR3 is CASSPRPGHEQYF. CDR3 bases: TGTGCCAGCAGCCCACGGCCGGGGCACGAGCAGTACTTC.

This clonotype came up a few times. The chain uses TRBV28 and TRBJ1-5; the D is unclear. CDR3 length: 15 residues. CDR1 MDHEN and CDR2 SYDVKM come from the germline V gene. The V end was cut by 4 bases, the J end by 2 bases, with 12 bases between. CDR3 loop: CASSSEGRRNQPQHF. The DNA for the CDR3 is TGTGCCAGCAGTTCAGAGGGTAGACGCAATCAGCCCCAGCATTTT.

Ten or more counts support this clonotype. This rearrangement joins TRBV12-3 or TRBV12-4 to TRBJ2-1; 10 positions match TRBD2. J was trimmed by 0 bases and V by 3 bases; bases with no gene match: 2. This CDR3 has 16 amino acids. In DNA, the CDR3 is TGTGCCAGCAGTTTGCCTAGCGGGAGCTCCTACAATGAGCAGTTCTTC. Amino acids: CASSLPSGSSYNEQFF.

This clonotype has a count of ten or more. The chain joins TRBV12-3 or TRBV12-4 to TRBJ2-1; D may be TRBD1 (6 bases). V was clipped by 2 bases and J by 7 bases, with 15 bases between them. CDR3 length: 15 residues. The CDR3 here is CASSLWAGQGNEQFF. As DNA, the CDR3 is TGTGCCAGCAGTTTATGGGCAGGGCAGGGGAATGAGCAGTTCTTC.

The rearrangement links TRBV5-8 to TRBJ2-6; perhaps TRBD2 as D (6 bases). Trimming cost V 4 bases and J 0 bases, with 14 bases left between them. This CDR3 is built from 17 residues. Germline V gene data show CDR1 as SGHTS and CDR2 as YDEGEE. CDR3 sequence (DNA): TGTGCCAGCAGCCCCCGGGGGAGCAGCTCTGGGGCCAACGTCCTGACTTTC. This translates into CASSPRGSSSGANVLTF.

This clonotype was counted ten times or more. The junction departs from germline at one end; a sequencing error may be responsible. The chain combines TRBV5-1 with TRBJ2-5, with D perhaps matching TRBD2 (6 bases). This CDR3 contains 13 residues. CDR1 and CDR2 (germline): SGHRS, YFSETQ. The DNA for the CDR3 is TGTGCCAGCAGCTTAGAGGGGAGGGAGACCCAGTACTTC. Protein: CASSLEGRETQYF. The variable domain in full, completed from reference TRBV5-1 and TRBJ2-5, reads KAGVTQTPRYLIKTRGQQVTLSCSPISGHRSVSWYQQTPGQGLQFLFEYFSETQRNKGNFPGRFSGRQFSNSRSEMNVSTLELGDSALYLCASSLEGRETQYFGPGTRLLVL.

This clonotype was observed a handful of times. This sequence joins TRBV24-1 and TRBJ2-1; 10 nucleotides line up with TRBD1. With V trimmed by 5 bases and J by 4 bases, 10 bases remained unmatched. The V gene's germline CDR1 is KGHDR and CDR2 SFDVKD. The CDR3 has 17 residues. CDR3 loop: CATSALGTGEVYNEQFF. CDR3 in DNA: TGTGCCACCAGTGCCCTTGGGACAGGGGAGGTTTACAATGAGCAGTTCTTC.

This clonotype was seen repeatedly, ten times or more. The chain carries TRBV28 and TRBJ2-3, with D possibly TRBD1 on 8 matching bases. Germline CDR1 and CDR2: MDHEN and SYDVKM. Trimming left V 4 bases short and J 6 bases short, with 14 bases between. This CDR3 has 14 residues. CDR3 in amino acids: CASSSTGEGDTQYF. The CDR3 DNA is TGTGCCAGCAGTTCGACAGGGGAGGGGGATACGCAGTATTTT.

This clonotype was recorded a few times. The V and J genes are TRBV12-3 or TRBV12-4 and TRBJ2-4; 11 bases agree with TRBD2. J lost 2 bases, V lost 2 bases, and 8 bases had no gene match. The CDR3 covers 18 residues. In DNA, the CDR3 is TGTGCCAGCAGTTTAAATTTCGGGACTAGCGGCCCCAAAAACATTCAGTACTTC. Translating it yields CASSLNFGTSGPKNIQYF.

The rearrangement joins TRBV20-1 to TRBJ1-3; no reliable D call. This CDR3 contains 16 residues. Germline-derived CDR1 and CDR2 are DFQATT and SNEGSKA (reference sequence). The V end lost 6 bases, the J end lost 3 bases, and 21 bases lay between the germline ends. The CDR3 bases are TGCAGTGCCCCCGTGCCGGCCGAAGAGGATGGAAACACCATATATTTT. This codes for CSAPVPAEEDGNTIYF.

This clonotype was counted between two and nine times. The chain employs TRBV20-1 and TRBJ2-5; TRBD2 agrees at 9 bases. Germline-derived CDR1 and CDR2 are DFQATT and SNEGSKA (reference sequence). This CDR3 region has 14 residues. Trimming cost V 3 bases and J 5 bases; bases outside gene matches: 7. Written as DNA, the CDR3 is TGCAGTGCTAGCCTTAGCGGGAGAGGGGAGACCCAGTACTTC. Protein sequence: CSASLSGRGETQYF.

This rearrangement joins TRBV29-1 to TRBJ2-5, with 7 bases aligning to TRBD1. The germline V gene encodes CDR1 SQVTM and CDR2 ANQGSEA. Trimming took 2 bases from V and 3 from J; bases not matched to a gene: 3. This CDR3 spans 13 amino acids. CDR3 sequence: CSVEWQGEETQYF. DNA for the CDR3: TGCAGCGTTGAATGGCAGGGGGAAGAGACCCAGTACTTC.

This clonotype has a count of ten or more. The chain is built from TRBV12-3 or TRBV12-4 and TRBJ2-5, with a tentative D call TRBD2 (6 bases). Deletions cut 4 bases from V and 5 bases from J, with 17 bases between. The CDR3 has 15 amino acids. CDR3 nucleotides: TGTGCCAGCAGTTCCAGCCTTCACCGGGGGGAGACCCAGTACTTC. Translating it yields CASSSSLHRGETQYF.

V usage is TRBV20-1 and J usage is TRBJ1-5, with D possibly TRBD1 on 6 matching bases. Germline CDR1 and CDR2: DFQATT and SNEGSKA (reference sequence). This CDR3 has 16 residues. V was cut by 0 bases and J by 6 bases, with 18 bases left in between. CDR3 nucleotides: TGCAGTGCTAGAGACCTTTGGGGGGCGCGGATTCAGCCCCAGCATTTT. Encoded protein: CSARDLWGARIQPQHF.

This sequence joins TRBV25-1 and TRBJ2-1; 13 bases map to TRBD2. The J segment lost 6 bases and the V segment lost 2 bases, leaving 22 bases of the junction unmatched. The CDR3 is 22 amino acids. Germline CDR1 reads MGHDK; CDR2 reads SYGVNS. CDR3 DNA sequence: TGTGCCAGCAGTGAACCACCCGGGGGACAGACGAGGACTAGCGGGAGAGTCAATGAGCAGTTCTTC. Residues: CASSEPPGGQTRTSGRVNEQFF.

The J gene is TRBJ2-7, the V gene TRBV7-8, with TRBD1 identical over 9 bases. This CDR3 spans 14 amino acids. The germline V gene encodes CDR1 SGHVS and CDR2 FQNEAQ. J gave up 9 bases and V 3 bases, and 9 bases lay outside the gene matches. This CDR3 reads CASSFVPGQGRQYF. CDR3 nucleotides: TGTGCCAGCAGCTTCGTCCCGGGACAGGGTAGGCAGTACTTC. Based on the CDR3 plus reference TRBV7-8 and TRBJ2-7, the full variable domain is GAGVSQSPRYKVAKRGQDVALRCDPISGHVSLFWYQQALGQGPEFLTYFQNEAQLDKSGLPSDRFFAERPEGSVSTLKIQRTQQEDSAVYLCASSFVPGQGRQYFGPGTRLTVT.

V gene TRBV7-9 combines with J gene TRBJ2-3, with no clear D. CDR1 and CDR2 (germline): SEHNR, FQNEAQ (reference sequence). The V end was cut by 7 bases, the J end by 11 bases, with 25 bases between. The CDR3 has 15 amino acids. CDR3 residues: CASTAARAPPWVQYF. The CDR3 bases are TGTGCCAGCACCGCGGCTAGAGCACCACCCTGGGTGCAGTATTTT.

This clonotype was found many times. CDR3: CASSEGGQETQYF. CDR3 DNA: TGTGCCAGCAGTGAAGGGGGCCAAGAGACCCAGTACTTC. The rearrangement joins TRBV2 to TRBJ2-5, with unresolved D. This CDR3 comprises 13 residues. The V and J ends lost 1 base and 1 base respectively, with 4 bases between them. In germline, CDR1 is SNHLY, CDR2 FYNNEI. Supplemented by reference TRBV2 and TRBJ2-5, the full variable domain reads EPEVTQTPSHQVTQMGQEVILRCVPISNHLYFYWYRQILGQKVEFLVSFYNNEISEKSEIFDDQFSVERPDGSNFTLKIRSTKLEDSAMYFCASSEGGQETQYFGPGTRLLVL.

The chain carries TRBV11-3 and TRBJ2-1; 11 bases are shared with TRBD2. The CDR3 has 17 amino acids. V shed 5 bases, J shed 8 bases, and the junction held 14 bases outside the gene matches. CDR1 is SGHNT and CDR2 is YENEEA in the germline V gene. This CDR3 reads CASSPGGLAGGGDEQFF. CDR3 bases: TGTGCCAGCAGCCCCGGCGGCCTAGCGGGGGGTGGGGATGAGCAGTTCTTC.

This clonotype appeared a few times. The V gene is TRBV6-2 or TRBV6-3, the J gene TRBJ2-1, with D unresolved. The germline V gene has CDR1 MNHEY and CDR2 SVGEGT. Trimming cost V 2 bases and J 9 bases, with 23 bases left between them. CDR3 length: 17 residues. The CDR3 DNA is TGTGCCAGCAGTTACCCCATACAGCTCTTAAGCCACAGTGAGCAGTTCTTC. Its translation is CASSYPIQLLSHSEQFF.

This clonotype was counted only a few times. The chain uses TRBV20-1 and TRBJ1-2; no firm D call. The V gene's germline CDR1 is DFQATT and CDR2 SNEGSKA (reference sequence). This CDR3 is 13 amino acids long. The germline V and J ends were trimmed by 0 bases and 4 bases, with 9 bases remaining between them. CDR3 sequence: CSARDPGGYGYTF. The CDR3 nucleotides read TGCAGTGCTAGAGATCCGGGCGGCTATGGCTACACCTTC.

This clonotype was counted a few times. J is TRBJ2-1 and V is TRBV14; no clear D. The V end was cut by 4 bases, the J end by 6 bases, with 16 bases between. CDR1 is SGHDN and CDR2 is FVKESK in the germline V gene. The CDR3 contains 15 residues. CDR3 amino acids: CASSRLRILPNEQFF. CDR3 DNA: TGTGCCAGCAGCCGGTTGCGAATCCTACCCAATGAGCAGTTCTTC.

This clonotype was counted at least ten times. The V call is TRBV28, the J call TRBJ1-2, with TRBD1 identical over 9 bases. J gave up 6 bases and V 2 bases, and 1 base lay outside the gene matches. The CDR3 is made up of 13 amino acids. CDR1 is MDHEN, CDR2 SYDVKM, per germline. The CDR3 region is CASSLTGGNGYTF. The CDR3 coding sequence is TGTGCCAGCAGTTTAACAGGGGGCAATGGCTACACCTTC.

This clonotype was counted a few times. The chain is built from TRBV19 and TRBJ1-2; D uncertain. V shed 6 bases and J shed 4 bases, with 18 bases lying between them. Germline V CDR1 and CDR2: LNHDA, SQIVND (reference sequence). The CDR3 is 15 residues long. The CDR3 region has the DNA TGTGCCAGTAGGACTGTAGGGAAAGGTGGCTATGGCTACACCTTC. As protein: CASRTVGKGGYGYTF.

CDR3 sequence reads: CASSFLGLAGGSNTGELFF. CDR3 bases: TGTGCCAGCAGTTTCCTAGGACTAGCGGGAGGATCAAACACCGGGGAGCTGTTTTTT. The rearrangement links TRBV28 to TRBJ2-2, with 14 bases aligning to TRBD2. CDR1 MDHEN and CDR2 SYDVKM come from the germline V gene. The junction had 8 bases not matched to a gene; V was cut back by 3 bases and J by 2 bases. The CDR3 runs to 19 residues.

This clonotype was observed a handful of times. The chain recombines TRBV20-1 with TRBJ1-1; TRBD1 matches at 7 bases. CDR3 length: 13 residues. V lost 3 bases to trimming and J lost 4 bases; unmatched junction nucleotides: 5. Germline lookup yields CDR1 DFQATT and CDR2 SNEGSKA (reference sequence). CDR3 DNA sequence: TGCAGTGCTAGGCGGACAGGCGGCACTGAAGCTTTCTTT. The encoded protein is CSARRTGGTEAFF.